One TCR beta chain is described in this entry. Seattle patient enrollment occurred during active infection, with longitudinal follow-up thereafter. The data are from a study of blood T cell repertoires in COVID-19. Study overall: COVID-19 samples, acute and convalescent, were from the United States, Italy and Spain. Nucleic acid was either cDNA or gDNA, and it came from T cells, B-cell-depleted T cells, or PBMCs.

Authors' data handling: Reference gene primers were amplified, and this amplification served to estimate nucleated cell counts. Assay: immunoSEQ multiplex PCR; the TCRdb copy retains only in-frame clones and omits some. D and trimming come from the DNA, and the V and J calls and clone size come from that table. The data show 400,000 to 450,000 clones, 75% to 90% seen once. Losses at the gene ends were 0 bases for V and 4 bases for J; bases not matched to a gene: 2. The CDR3 totals 15 residues. Germline CDR1 and CDR2: MNHEY and SMNVEV (reference sequence). The source of this sequence is a woman in her forties with COVID-19, enrolled during active disease. This chain links TRBV27 with TRBJ1-1; 10 nucleotides match TRBD1. Sequencing was done on a sample of peripheral blood. CDR3 region: CASSLSGQGRTEAFF. CDR3 DNA: TGTGCCAGCAGTTTATCGGGACAGGGGCGCACTGAAGCTTTCTTT.